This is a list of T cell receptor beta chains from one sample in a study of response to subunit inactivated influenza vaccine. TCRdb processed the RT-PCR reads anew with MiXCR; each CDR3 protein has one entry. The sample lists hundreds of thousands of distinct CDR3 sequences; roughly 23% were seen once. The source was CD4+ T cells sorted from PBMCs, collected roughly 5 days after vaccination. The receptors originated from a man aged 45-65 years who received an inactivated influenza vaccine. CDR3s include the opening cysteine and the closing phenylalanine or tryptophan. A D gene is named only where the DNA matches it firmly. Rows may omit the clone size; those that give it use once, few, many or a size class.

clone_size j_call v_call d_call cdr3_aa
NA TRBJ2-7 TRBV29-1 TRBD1 CSVEDLRGTGSYEQYF
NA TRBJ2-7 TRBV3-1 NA CASSPPTRLGRLSYEQYF
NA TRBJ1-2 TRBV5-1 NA CASSSGQLNNYGYTF
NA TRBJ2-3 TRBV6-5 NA CASSSPPALSTPDTQYF
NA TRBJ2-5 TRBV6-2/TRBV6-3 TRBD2 CASSPRRGGLLQETQYF
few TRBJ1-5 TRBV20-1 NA CSARDGEYSNQPQHF
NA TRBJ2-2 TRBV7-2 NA CASSLSGGINTGELFF
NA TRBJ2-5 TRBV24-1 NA CATSDPTGTSYQETQYF
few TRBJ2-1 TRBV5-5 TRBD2 CASSQLAGGPEQFF
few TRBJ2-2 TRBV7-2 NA CASSDQSGNSGELFF
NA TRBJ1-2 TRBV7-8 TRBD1 CASSFRTGGARGGYTF